Presented here are 10 T cell receptor beta chains from one specimen sequenced in a study of beta chain features in type 1 diabetes. Study findings and constraints: TCRB CDR3 length was moderately but significantly reduced in all four CD4+ subsets of Type 1 diabetes patients.

cDNA synthesis used the whole RNA isolate, giving expressed TCRB sequences. The protocol was immunoSEQ multiplex PCR, while the TCRdb copy is restricted to in-frame clones and leaves out a portion. The sample contains about 280,000 clones, 15% of which appear only once. No cognate antigen is known for these TCRs. The specimen was naive CD4+ T cells from blood. The receptors originated from a man aged 18 to 29 with type 1 diabetes.

This clone has just a few counts. The chain joins TRBV28 to TRBJ2-7, with TRBD2 matching over 11 bases. The CDR3 has 15 amino acids. The V segment lost 4 bases and the J segment 6 bases; nucleotides outside the gene matches: 8. Germline CDR1 reads MDHEN; CDR2 reads SYDVKM. CDR3 sequence (DNA): TGTGCCAGCAGTTATAGCGGGAGGGACAACAGCGAGCAGTACTTC. Protein: CASSYSGRDNSEQYF.

This clone came up a few times. V is TRBV9 and J is TRBJ1-5; 8 bases match TRBD1. There are 16 residues in the CDR3. V gave up 0 bases and J gave up 2 bases; unmatched junction bases: 4. Per germline, CDR1 SGDLS and CDR2 YYNGEE. Here the CDR3 DNA reads TGTGCCAGCAGCGTAGGGACAGGGATAGGCAATCAGCCCCAGCATTTT. It is translated as CASSVGTGIGNQPQHF.

This chain joins TRBV19 and TRBJ1-5; tentative D call: TRBD1 (5 bases). Germline V CDR1 and CDR2: LNHDA, SQIVND (reference sequence). V lost 7 bases to trimming and J lost 9 bases, with 13 bases between them. The CDR3 length is 12 residues. The CDR3 bases are TGTGCCAGTAACTTCCAGGGCCGGCCCCAGCATTTT. Encoded protein: CASNFQGRPQHF.

The gene calls are TRBV18 and TRBJ2-7; maybe TRBD1 (6 bases). Deletions cut 3 bases from V and 2 bases from J, with 11 bases between. There are 14 residues in the CDR3. Looked up from germline, CDR1 is KGHSH and CDR2 is LQKENI. DNA for the CDR3: TGTGCCAGCTCACCCACAGGGAGAGCCTACGAGCAGTACTTC. This encodes CASSPTGRAYEQYF.

The V and J genes are TRBV4-1 and TRBJ2-2; 10 bases are a match to TRBD2. The ends lost 4 bases at V and 5 bases at J; junction bases unmatched: 1. The germline V gene encodes CDR1 MGHRA and CDR2 YSYEKL. This CDR3 has 14 residues. The CDR3 sequence: CASSRTSGTGELFF. The CDR3 DNA reads as TGCGCCAGCAGCCGGACTAGCGGTACCGGGGAGCTGTTTTTT.

This clone was seen a handful of times. The CDR3 region has the DNA TGTGCCAGCAGCCCACGTCCTAGCGGGAGTTCCTACGAGCAGTACTTC. Amino acids: CASSPRPSGSSYEQYF. V usage is TRBV7-9 and J usage is TRBJ2-7, with TRBD2 matching over 10 bases. Germline loops: CDR1 SEHNR, CDR2 FQNEAQ (reference sequence). The J segment lost 1 base and the V segment lost 5 bases, leaving 8 bases of the junction unmatched. The CDR3 totals 16 residues.

Details on this clone: The same CDR3 also results from other DNA sequences found in this sample. The V and J genes are TRBV9 and TRBJ2-5; D is undetermined. Trimming took off 1 base at V and 1 base at J, with 5 bases between the two ends. The germline gives CDR1 SGDLS, CDR2 YYNGEE. The CDR3 extends over 13 amino acids. CDR3 nucleotide sequence: TGTGCCAGCAGCGTATCGGTCCAAGAGACCCAGTACTTC. Amino acids: CASSVSVQETQYF.

This clone was recorded a few times. The chain couples TRBV2 to TRBJ2-5, with D perhaps matching TRBD2 (6 bases). From germline, CDR1 is SNHLY and CDR2 FYNNEI. V gave up 8 bases and J gave up 5 bases, with 15 bases separating them. This CDR3 has 13 residues. The CDR3 here is CASLKEGRETQYF. In DNA, the CDR3 is TGTGCCAGCCTGAAGGAGGGGCGGGAGACCCAGTACTTC.

The DNA for the CDR3 is TGTGCCAGCAGCTTAGATGTGGAGCGGGGGTGGGAGACCCAGTACTTC. Residues: CASSLDVERGWETQYF. The chain combines TRBV7-8 with TRBJ2-5; 8 bases match TRBD2. V lost 1 base, J lost 5 bases, and 9 bases stayed unmatched. The CDR3 covers 16 residues. Germline values: CDR1 SGHVS, CDR2 FQNEAQ.

In its sample, this clone was seen a few times. The V call is TRBV2, the J call TRBJ2-5, with 13 bases matching TRBD2. The CDR3 contains 16 residues. The trim removed 2 bases at V and 4 bases at J, leaving 4 bases unmatched. Per the germline V gene, CDR1 is SNHLY and CDR2 is FYNNEI. The CDR3 loop reads CASSEWTSGSLETQYF. The CDR3, as DNA: TGTGCCAGCAGTGAATGGACTAGCGGGAGCTTAGAGACCCAGTACTTC.